The rows below give T cell receptor beta chains drawn from one sample of a study of cytomegalovirus exposure and HLA in healthy donors. Sequencing used immunoSEQ multiplex PCR; TCRdb keeps in-frame clones, though not all of them. Seen in this sample are 200,000 to 250,000 clones; the ten most common clones hold roughly 0.98%. What was sequenced was PBMCs. These receptors were collected from a woman aged 25 to 45 in good health and CMV-seropositive. Each CDR3 is given with its conserved first and last residue. D genes are given only for firm matches.

J	D	V	CDR3	DNA
TRBJ2-5	TRBD1	TRBV27	CASSLGTEETQYF	TGTGCCAGCAGTTTGGGGACAGAGGAGACCCAGTACTTC
TRBJ2-4	NA	TRBV29-1	CSAETGGGKNIQYF	TGCAGCGCTGAGACGGGGGGCGGCAAAAACATTCAGTACTTC
TRBJ1-1	NA	TRBV2	CASKMGPGGNTEAFF	TGTGCCAGCAAAATGGGTCCGGGGGGGAACACTGAAGCTTTCTTT
TRBJ1-2	NA	TRBV7-2	CASSLQGMLYGYTF	TGTGCCAGCAGCTTGCAGGGGATGCTCTATGGCTACACCTTC
TRBJ2-1	NA	TRBV7-9	CASSLAALSYNEQFF	TGTGCCAGCAGCTTAGCCGCGCTCTCCTACAATGAGCAGTTCTTC
TRBJ2-2	NA	TRBV6-1	CASSESRGSGELFF	TGTGCCAGCAGTGAAAGTCGGGGGAGCGGGGAGCTGTTTTTT
TRBJ2-1	TRBD2	TRBV2	CASSEGLAGAEQFF	TGTGCCAGCAGTGAGGGACTAGCGGGGGCTGAGCAGTTCTTC
TRBJ2-1	NA	TRBV15	CATSRDYSSYNEQFF	TGTGCCACCAGCAGAGACTACAGCTCCTACAATGAGCAGTTCTTC
TRBJ2-3	NA	TRBV7-2	CASSLVGPGDTQYF	TGTGCCAGCAGCTTAGTGGGTCCAGGAGATACGCAGTATTTT
TRBJ2-7	TRBD2	TRBV7-9	CASSLGGGAYEQYF	TGTGCCAGCAGCTTAGGCGGGGGGGCCTACGAGCAGTACTTC